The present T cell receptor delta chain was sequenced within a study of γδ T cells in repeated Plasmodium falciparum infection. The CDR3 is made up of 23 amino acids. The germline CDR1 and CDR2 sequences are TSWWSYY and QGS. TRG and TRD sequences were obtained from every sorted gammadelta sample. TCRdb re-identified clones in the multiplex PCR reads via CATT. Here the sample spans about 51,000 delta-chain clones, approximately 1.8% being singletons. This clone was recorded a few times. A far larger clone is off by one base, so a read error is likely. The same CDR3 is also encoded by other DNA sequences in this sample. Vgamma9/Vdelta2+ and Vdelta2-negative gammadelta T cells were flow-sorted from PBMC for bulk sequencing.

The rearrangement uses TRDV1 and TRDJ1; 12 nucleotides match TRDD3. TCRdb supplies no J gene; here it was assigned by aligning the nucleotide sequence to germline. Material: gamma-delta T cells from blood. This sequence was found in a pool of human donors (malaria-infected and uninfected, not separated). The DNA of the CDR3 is TGTGCTCTCGGGGAAGGAACCTACCTCTACTGGGGGATACTAATACCGAACACCGATAAACTCATCTTT. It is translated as CALGEGTYLYWGILIPNTDKLIF.